This T cell receptor (beta chain) stems from a study of control samples from healthy donors and cancer patients. Repertoires were generated with immunoSEQ multiplex PCR, while TCRdb's copy carries only in-frame clones and drops some. The table lists about 39,000 clones, about four fifths of them singletons, with under 25% in the top ten. In germline, CDR1 is SGDLS, CDR2 YYNGEE. The V gene lost 4 bases and the J gene lost 7 bases, with 15 bases spanning the gap. The CDR3 runs to 13 residues. The material sequenced was PBMCs. The clonotype originates from an older woman with lung cancer. The V gene is TRBV9, the J gene TRBJ2-7; D is possibly TRBD1 or TRBD2 (5 bases each). CDR3: CASSFAGDGEQYF. CDR3 nucleotides: TGTGCCAGCAGCTTCGCCGGGGACGGGGAGCAGTACTTC. Filled out from reference TRBV9 and TRBJ2-7, the complete variable domain reads DSGVTQTPKHLITATGQRVTLRCSPRSGDLSVYWYQQSLDQGLQFLIQYYNGEERAKGNILERFSAQQFPDLHSELNLSSLELGDSALYFCASSFAGDGEQYFGPGTRLTVT.